Sequencing of this T cell receptor (beta chain) was carried out in a study of cytomegalovirus exposure and HLA in healthy donors. The protocol was immunoSEQ multiplex PCR, while the TCRdb copy is restricted to in-frame clones and leaves out a portion. The profile shows over 150,000 clones, less than 90% of them singletons. The material sequenced was PBMCs. This clonotype was obtained from a man younger than 30 in good health and CMV-seropositive.

This CDR3 is CASVSLNADTQYF. CDR3 DNA: TGCGCCAGCGTCTCCCTTAACGCGGATACGCAGTATTTT. The rearrangement uses TRBV5-1 and TRBJ2-3, with no clear D. Germline CDR1 reads SGHRS; CDR2 reads YFSETQ. V was pared by 7 bases and J by 6 bases, with 15 bases between. The CDR3 totals 13 residues. The entire variable domain, with the rest obtained from reference TRBV5-1 and TRBJ2-3, is as follows: KAGVTQTPRYLIKTRGQQVTLSCSPISGHRSVSWYQQTPGQGLQFLFEYFSETQRNKGNFPGRFSGRQFSNSRSEMNVSTLELGDSALYLCASVSLNADTQYFGPGTRLTVL.